The present T cell receptor beta chain was sequenced within a study of blood T cell repertoires in COVID-19. Study context: Samples representing acute and convalescent COVID-19 were sourced from the United States, Italy and Spain.

The CDR3 has 15 residues. Germline V gene sequence: CDR1 KGHDR, CDR2 SFDVKD. J lost 5 bases, V lost 2 bases, and 4 bases had no gene match. The Seattle site enrolled patients during active infection and followed them longitudinally. Original handling: Reference gene primer amplification in the assay estimated nucleated cell counts. TCRdb keeps only in-frame clones here, not all; method: immunoSEQ multiplex PCR. The DNA was the basis for D and trimming; V, J and clone size are from that table. Among 300,000 to 400,000 clones listed, approximately 86% were seen once. The rearrangement links TRBV24-1 to TRBJ2-1, with 8 bases fitting TRBD1. The source of this sequence is a woman aged 60-75 years with COVID-19, enrolled during active disease. The sequenced sample consisted of peripheral blood. The CDR3 nucleotides are TGTGCCACCAGTGATTCCGGGACAGGAAACAATGAGCAGTTCTTC. Translating it yields CATSDSGTGNNEQFF.